These 14 T cell receptor beta chains were all obtained from the same sample, sequenced in a study of blood T cell repertoires in COVID-19. TCRdb's copy holds only in-frame clones and misses some; the assay was immunoSEQ multiplex PCR. The sample consists of a few hundred thousand clones, 75% to 90% of them appearing once. Sample: PBMCs or T cells enriched from blood (not recorded which). Every receptor here comes from a woman aged 30 to 39 who had recovered from COVID-19.

The J gene is TRBJ1-1, the V gene TRBV10-2; the D is unclear. The CDR3 contains 10 residues. V was clipped by 0 bases and J by 10 bases, with 3 bases between them. Germline V gene sequence: CDR1 WSHSY, CDR2 SAAADI. CDR3 protein: CASSESRAFF. The CDR3 DNA reads TGCGCCAGCAGTGAGTCCCGAGCTTTCTTT.

The J gene is TRBJ1-2, the V gene TRBV28; a weak D match, TRBD1 (6 bases). CDR1 and CDR2 (germline): MDHEN, SYDVKM. The CDR3 is made up of 17 amino acids. Between the trimmed V and J ends, which lost 0 bases and 1 base, there was a span of 15 bases. The CDR3 DNA reads TGTGCCAGCAGTTTATGGGGGGCGGACAGATTTAACTATGGCTACACCTTC. Protein: CASSLWGADRFNYGYTF.

The chain couples TRBV11-1 to TRBJ2-2, with 11 bases fitting TRBD2. Looked up from germline, CDR1 is SGHAT and CDR2 is FQDESV (reference sequence). The CDR3 spans 16 residues. With 5 bases clipped from V and 3 bases from J, the junction kept 5 bases outside the gene matches. CDR3 in amino acids: CASSKTSGRHTGELFF. CDR3 DNA: TGTGCCAGCAGCAAAACTAGCGGGAGACACACCGGGGAGCTGTTTTTT.

The genes are TRBV10-1 and TRBJ2-2; 9 bases align to TRBD2. The CDR3 loop spans 15 amino acids. Germline V gene data show CDR1 as WNHNN and CDR2 as SYGVQD (reference sequence). The V and J ends lost 5 bases and 4 bases, in that order; junction bases with no gene match: 5. CDR3 DNA sequence: TGCGCCAGCAGTAGATTTAGCGGGGGCACCGGGGAGCTGTTTTTT. It translates to CASSRFSGGTGELFF.

This clone came up a few times. The chain uses TRBV7-6 and TRBJ1-5; 8 bases are a match to TRBD1. From germline, CDR1 is SGHVS and CDR2 FNYEAQ. There are 15 residues in the CDR3. Trimming at V came to 1 base and at J to 6 bases, leaving 5 bases not matched to a gene. CDR3 DNA: TGTGCCAGCAGCTTAGGAGGACAGGGAAGTCAGCCCCAGCATTTT. This codes for CASSLGGQGSQPQHF. Drawing the rest from reference TRBV7-6 and TRBJ1-5, the complete variable domain is GAGVSQSPRYKVTKRGQDVALRCDPISGHVSLYWYRQALGQGPEFLTYFNYEAQQDKSGLPNDRFSAERPEGSISTLTIQRTEQRDSAMYRCASSLGGQGSQPQHFGDGTRLSIL.

The chain is built from TRBV5-4 and TRBJ1-5; D unresolved. Trimming removed 7 bases from V and 2 bases from J, with 10 bases in between. CDR1 is SGHNT, CDR2 YYREEE, per germline (reference sequence). The CDR3 has 13 amino acids. CDR3 residues: CASSSGGNQPQHF. CDR3 nucleotide sequence: TGTGCCAGCTCCAGCGGTGGCAATCAGCCCCAGCATTTT.

The chain recombines TRBV11-2 with TRBJ2-5, with TRBD1 matching 8 bases. The V and J ends lost 5 bases and 1 base, in that order; junction bases with no gene match: 3. Germline CDR1 and CDR2: SGHAT and FQNNGV. The CDR3 sequence is 14 residues long. The chain's CDR3 is CASSTTGVQETQYF. The CDR3 DNA is TGTGCCAGCAGCACGACAGGGGTCCAAGAGACCCAGTACTTC.

The J gene is TRBJ2-7, the V gene TRBV6-5; 7 nucleotides agree with TRBD1. Germline CDR1 and CDR2: MNHEY and SVGAGI. The junction had 9 bases not matched to a gene; V was cut back by 6 bases and J by 4 bases. The CDR3 is made up of 14 amino acids. The CDR3, as DNA: TGTGCCAGCAGATCCGGGACAGAGGGATACGAGCAGTACTTC. This codes for CASRSGTEGYEQYF.

The chain links TRBV28 to TRBJ2-5; D is possibly TRBD2 (6 bases). Deletions cut 5 bases from V and 2 bases from J, with 18 bases between. CDR1 is MDHEN and CDR2 is SYDVKM in the germline V gene. CDR3 length: 16 residues. The CDR3 coding sequence is TGTGCCAGCAGTCCCGATCTTAGCGGTTCACAAGAGACCCAGTACTTC. Residues: CASSPDLSGSQETQYF.

The chain links TRBV2 to TRBJ1-4; 8 bases match TRBD1. J lost 8 bases, V lost 10 bases, and 15 bases had no gene match. The CDR3 is 15 amino acids. Looked up from germline, CDR1 is SNHLY and CDR2 is FYNNEI. CDR3 in DNA: TGTGCCACCCATATTTCGGGACAGGTCTTCGAAAAACTGTTTTTT. Translation gives CATHISGQVFEKLFF.

This rearrangement joins TRBV12-3 or TRBV12-4 to TRBJ1-1, with D unclear. The CDR3 is made up of 13 amino acids. V lost 5 bases and J lost 5, with 12 bases in between. DNA for the CDR3: TGTGCCAGCAGTGGCGGGAGAAGAACTGAAGCTTTCTTT. Its protein is CASSGGRRTEAFF.

V is TRBV28 and J is TRBJ1-1; 10 positions agree with TRBD1. The CDR3 is made up of 14 amino acids. The junction had 11 bases not matched to a gene; V was cut back by 6 bases and J by 10 bases. Germline values: CDR1 MDHEN, CDR2 SYDVKM. The chain's CDR3 is CASSKPGQGKRAFF. For the CDR3, the DNA is TGTGCCAGCAGCAAACCGGGACAGGGGAAGAGAGCTTTCTTT.

In its sample, this clone was seen once. The chain recombines TRBV6-5 with TRBJ2-1; D is possibly TRBD1 (7 bases). Germline assignment: CDR1 MNHEY and CDR2 SVGAGI. This CDR3 has 15 amino acids. Trimming left V 5 bases short and J 1 base short, with 12 bases between. The CDR3 sequence is CASSPRGVSYNEQFF. In DNA, the CDR3 is TGTGCCAGCAGTCCCAGGGGGGTATCCTACAATGAGCAGTTCTTC.

The V and J genes are TRBV5-1 and TRBJ1-2; 8 bases are a match to TRBD1. The V segment lost 0 bases and the J segment 4 bases; nucleotides outside the gene matches: 11. Germline V gives CDR1 SGHRS, CDR2 YFSETQ. CDR3 length equals 17 residues. The chain's CDR3 is CASSLAGGTGTLYGYTF. Here the CDR3 DNA reads TGCGCCAGCAGCTTGGCCGGAGGGACAGGAACACTCTATGGCTACACCTTC.